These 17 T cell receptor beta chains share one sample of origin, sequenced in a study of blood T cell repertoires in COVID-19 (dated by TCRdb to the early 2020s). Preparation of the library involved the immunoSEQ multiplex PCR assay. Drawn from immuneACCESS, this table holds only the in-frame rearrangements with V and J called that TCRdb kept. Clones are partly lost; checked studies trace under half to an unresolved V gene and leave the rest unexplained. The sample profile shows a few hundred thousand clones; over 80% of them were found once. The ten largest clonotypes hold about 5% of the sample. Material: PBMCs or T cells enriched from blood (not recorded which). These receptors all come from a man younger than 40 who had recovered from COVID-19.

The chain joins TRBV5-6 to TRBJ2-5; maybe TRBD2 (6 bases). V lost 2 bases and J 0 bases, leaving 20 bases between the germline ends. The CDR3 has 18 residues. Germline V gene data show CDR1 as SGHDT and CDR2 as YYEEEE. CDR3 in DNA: TGTGCCAGCAGCTTAAGGAGGTCCGGGAGAACCCACCAAGAGACCCAGTACTTC. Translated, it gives CASSLRRSGRTHQETQYF.

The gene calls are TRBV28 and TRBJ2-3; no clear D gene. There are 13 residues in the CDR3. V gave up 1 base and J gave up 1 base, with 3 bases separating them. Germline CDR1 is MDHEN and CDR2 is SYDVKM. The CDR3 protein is CASSLSGTDTQYF. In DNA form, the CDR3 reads TGTGCCAGCAGTTTATCAGGCACAGATACGCAGTATTTT.

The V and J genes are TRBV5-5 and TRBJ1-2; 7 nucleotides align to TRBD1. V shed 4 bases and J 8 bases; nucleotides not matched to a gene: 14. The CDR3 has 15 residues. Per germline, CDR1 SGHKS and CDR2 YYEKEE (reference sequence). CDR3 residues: CASSLGDRVREGYTF. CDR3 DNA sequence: TGTGCCAGCAGCCTCGGAGACAGGGTCCGGGAGGGCTACACCTTC.

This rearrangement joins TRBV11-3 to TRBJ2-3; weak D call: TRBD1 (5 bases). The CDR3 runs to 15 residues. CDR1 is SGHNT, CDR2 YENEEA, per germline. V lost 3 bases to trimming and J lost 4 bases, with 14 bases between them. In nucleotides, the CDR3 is TGTGCCAGCAGCTTCGGGCAGGGTGTTCCAGATACGCAGTATTTT. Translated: CASSFGQGVPDTQYF. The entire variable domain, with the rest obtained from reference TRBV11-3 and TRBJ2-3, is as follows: EAGVVQSPRYKIIEKKQPVAFWCNPISGHNTLYWYLQNLGQGPELLIRYENEEAVDDSQLPKDRFSAERLKGVDSTLKIQPAELGDSAVYLCASSFGQGVPDTQYFGPGTRLTVL.

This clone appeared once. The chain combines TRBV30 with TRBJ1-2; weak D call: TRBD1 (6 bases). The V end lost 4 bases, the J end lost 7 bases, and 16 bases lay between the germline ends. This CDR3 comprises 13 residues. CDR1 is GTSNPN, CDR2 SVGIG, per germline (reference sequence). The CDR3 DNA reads TGTGCCTGGACAGGGGTCCAAGGGCCTGGCTACACCTTC. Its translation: CAWTGVQGPGYTF.

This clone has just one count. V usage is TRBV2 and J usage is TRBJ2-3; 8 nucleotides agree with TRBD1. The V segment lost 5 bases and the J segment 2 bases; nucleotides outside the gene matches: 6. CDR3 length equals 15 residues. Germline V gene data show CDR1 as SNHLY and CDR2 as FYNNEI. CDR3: CASSFGTGITDTQYF. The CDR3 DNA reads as TGTGCCAGCAGTTTTGGGACAGGTATCACAGATACGCAGTATTTT.

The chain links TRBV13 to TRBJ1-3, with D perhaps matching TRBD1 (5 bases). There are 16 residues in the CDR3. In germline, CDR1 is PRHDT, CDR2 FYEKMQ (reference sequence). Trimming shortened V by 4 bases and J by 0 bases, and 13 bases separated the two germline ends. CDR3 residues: CASSYPTGGSGNTIYF. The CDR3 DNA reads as TGTGCCAGCAGCTATCCGACGGGGGGCTCTGGAAACACCATATATTTT.

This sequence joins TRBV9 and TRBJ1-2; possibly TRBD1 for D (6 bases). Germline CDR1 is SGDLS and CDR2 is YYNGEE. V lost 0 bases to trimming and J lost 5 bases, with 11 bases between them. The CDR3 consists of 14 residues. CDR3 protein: CASSVEGRGYGYTF. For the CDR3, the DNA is TGTGCCAGCAGCGTAGAGGGTAGGGGGTATGGCTACACCTTC.

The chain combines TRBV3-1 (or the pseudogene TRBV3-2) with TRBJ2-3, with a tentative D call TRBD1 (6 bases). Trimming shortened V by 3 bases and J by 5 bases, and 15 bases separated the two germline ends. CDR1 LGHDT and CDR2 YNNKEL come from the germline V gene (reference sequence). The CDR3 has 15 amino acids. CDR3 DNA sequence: TGTGCCAGCAGCCACTCTAGACAGGCGGGAGATACGCAGTATTTT. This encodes CASSHSRQAGDTQYF.

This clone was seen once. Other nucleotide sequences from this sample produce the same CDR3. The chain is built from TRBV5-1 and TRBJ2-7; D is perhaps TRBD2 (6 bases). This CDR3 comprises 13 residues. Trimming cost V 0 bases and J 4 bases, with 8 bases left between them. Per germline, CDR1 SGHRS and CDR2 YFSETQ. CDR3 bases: TGCGCCAGCAGCTTGGGGAGGGCGTACGAGCAGTACTTC. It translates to CASSLGRAYEQYF.

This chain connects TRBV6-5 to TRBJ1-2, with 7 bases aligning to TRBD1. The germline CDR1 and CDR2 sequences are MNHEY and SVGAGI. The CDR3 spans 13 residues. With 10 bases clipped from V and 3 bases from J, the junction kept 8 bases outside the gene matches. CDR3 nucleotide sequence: TGTGCCACCACGCGAGGGGGCGACTATGGCTACACCTTC. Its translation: CATTRGGDYGYTF.

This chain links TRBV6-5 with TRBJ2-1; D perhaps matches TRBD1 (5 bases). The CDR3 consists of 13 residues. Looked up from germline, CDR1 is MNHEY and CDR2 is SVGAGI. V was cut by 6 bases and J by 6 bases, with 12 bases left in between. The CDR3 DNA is TGTGCCAGCAGCCAGACAGTATTCAATGAGCAGTTCTTC. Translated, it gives CASSQTVFNEQFF.

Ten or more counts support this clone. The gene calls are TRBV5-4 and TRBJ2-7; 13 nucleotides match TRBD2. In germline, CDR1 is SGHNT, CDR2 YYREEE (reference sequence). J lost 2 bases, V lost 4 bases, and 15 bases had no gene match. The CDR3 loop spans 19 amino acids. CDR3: CASSLSAGTSGDQTYEQYF. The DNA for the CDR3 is TGTGCCAGCAGCCTCTCCGCCGGGACTAGCGGGGACCAGACCTACGAGCAGTACTTC. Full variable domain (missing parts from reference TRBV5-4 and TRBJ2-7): ETGVTQSPTHLIKTRGQQVTLRCSSQSGHNTVSWYQQALGQGPQFIFQYYREEENGRGNFPPRFSGLQFPNYSSELNVNALELDDSALYLCASSLSAGTSGDQTYEQYFGPGTRLTVT.

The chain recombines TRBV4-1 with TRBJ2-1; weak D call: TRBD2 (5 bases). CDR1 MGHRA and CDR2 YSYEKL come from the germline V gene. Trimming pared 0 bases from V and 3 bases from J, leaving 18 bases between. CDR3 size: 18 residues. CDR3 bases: TGCGCCAGCAGCCAAGAGGTGGAGGAGCTTCGCCTCTACAATGAGCAGTTCTTC. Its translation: CASSQEVEELRLYNEQFF.

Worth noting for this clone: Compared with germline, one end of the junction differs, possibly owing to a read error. The CDR3 here is CSALEYRMVF. DNA of the CDR3: TGCAGTGCCCTGGAGTACAGGATGGTTTTT. This rearrangement joins TRBV20-1 to TRBJ1-4; D perhaps matches TRBD1 (5 bases). This CDR3 has 10 amino acids. Germline assignment: CDR1 DFQATT and CDR2 SNEGSKA (reference sequence).

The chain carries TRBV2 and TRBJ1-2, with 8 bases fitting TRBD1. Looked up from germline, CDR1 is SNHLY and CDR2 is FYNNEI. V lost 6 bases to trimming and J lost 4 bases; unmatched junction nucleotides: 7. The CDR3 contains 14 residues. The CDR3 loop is CASSVRGQGYGYTF. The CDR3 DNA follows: TGTGCCAGCAGCGTCAGGGGGCAAGGCTATGGCTACACCTTC. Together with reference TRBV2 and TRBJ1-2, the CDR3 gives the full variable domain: EPEVTQTPSHQVTQMGQEVILRCVPISNHLYFYWYRQILGQKVEFLVSFYNNEISEKSEIFDDQFSVERPDGSNFTLKIRSTKLEDSAMYFCASSVRGQGYGYTFGSGTRLTVV.

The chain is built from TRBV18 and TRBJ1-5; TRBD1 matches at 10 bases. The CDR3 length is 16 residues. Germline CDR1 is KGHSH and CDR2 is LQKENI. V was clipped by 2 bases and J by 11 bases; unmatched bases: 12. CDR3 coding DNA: TGTGCCAGCTCACCAAGGGGACAGGGGTTGAAAGGGTCCCAGCATTTT. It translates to CASSPRGQGLKGSQHF.